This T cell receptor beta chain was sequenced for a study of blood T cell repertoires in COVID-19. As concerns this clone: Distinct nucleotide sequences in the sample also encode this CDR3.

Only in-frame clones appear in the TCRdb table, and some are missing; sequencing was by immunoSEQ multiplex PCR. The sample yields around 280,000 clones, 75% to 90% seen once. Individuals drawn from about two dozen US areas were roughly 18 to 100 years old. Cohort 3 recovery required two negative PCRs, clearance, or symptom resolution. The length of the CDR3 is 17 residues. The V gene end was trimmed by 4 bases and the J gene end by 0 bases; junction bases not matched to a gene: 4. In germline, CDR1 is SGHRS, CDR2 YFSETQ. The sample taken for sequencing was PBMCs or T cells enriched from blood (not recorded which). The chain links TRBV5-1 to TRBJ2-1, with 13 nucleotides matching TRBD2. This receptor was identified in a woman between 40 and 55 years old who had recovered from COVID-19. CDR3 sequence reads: CASSPGLAGASYNEQFF. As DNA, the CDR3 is TGCGCCAGCAGCCCCGGACTAGCGGGGGCCTCCTACAATGAGCAGTTCTTC. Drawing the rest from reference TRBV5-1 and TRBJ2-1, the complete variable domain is KAGVTQTPRYLIKTRGQQVTLSCSPISGHRSVSWYQQTPGQGLQFLFEYFSETQRNKGNFPGRFSGRQFSNSRSEMNVSTLELGDSALYLCASSPGLAGASYNEQFFGPGTRLTVL.